Below, 22 T cell receptor beta chains from the same sample are listed, as sequenced in a study of OX40 agonist ivuxolimab in advanced cancers. Sequencing was performed with immunoSEQ multiplex PCR; in TCRdb, only in-frame clones are kept and a portion is missing. The table has about 80,000 clones, about 90% seen once. The material was CD4+ or CD8+ T cells sorted from blood, obtained in a trial of the OX40 agonist ivuxolimab. The receptors originated from an adult with an advanced solid tumor such as melanoma, head and neck, liver or kidney cancer.

The CDR3 sequence is CASSSTQDWEGNTEAFF. CDR3 DNA: TGTGCCAGCAGTTCTACGCAGGACTGGGAAGGGAACACTGAAGCTTTCTTT. This chain uses TRBV5-5 with TRBJ1-1, with D hard to call. In germline, CDR1 is SGHKS, CDR2 YYEKEE (reference sequence). V was cut by 5 bases and J by 1 base, with 21 bases left in between. CDR3 length: 17 residues.

The V gene is TRBV19, the J gene TRBJ2-3; D is ambiguous. The V gene's germline CDR1 is LNHDA and CDR2 SQIVND (reference sequence). This CDR3 has 15 amino acids. V lost 0 bases and J lost 0, with 7 bases in between. The CDR3 loop reads CASSIERASTDTQYF. As DNA, the CDR3 is TGTGCCAGTAGTATAGAGCGCGCTAGCACAGATACGCAGTATTTT.

In this sample, this clone turned up once. V and J are TRBV4-1 and TRBJ1-2, with D possibly being TRBD1 (6 bases). Germline CDR1 reads MGHRA; CDR2 reads YSYEKL. CDR3 length: 14 amino acids. V was clipped by 1 base and J by 4 bases, with 10 bases between them. DNA for the CDR3: TGCGCCAGCAGCCAAGTGGACAGCGTCTATGGCTACACCTTC. Protein sequence: CASSQVDSVYGYTF.

This clone was detected only once. This rearrangement joins TRBV5-1 to TRBJ2-5, with D possibly being TRBD1 or TRBD2 (6 bases each). The DNA end is more similar to TRBJ2-7, so the J call may be wrong. The CDR3 is 15 residues long. The germline CDR1 and CDR2 sequences are SGHRS and YFSETQ. Here the CDR3 reads CASSLVSGAGYEQYF. DNA of the CDR3: TGCGCCAGCAGCTTGGTCTCGGGGGCAGGCTACGAGCAGTACTTC.

This chain connects TRBV14 to TRBJ1-2; TRBD1 aligns across 8 bases. The CDR3 length is 17 residues. V lost 2 bases, J lost 8 bases, and 16 bases stayed unmatched. Germline V gene sequence: CDR1 SGHDN, CDR2 FVKESK. In nucleotides, the CDR3 is TGTGCCAGCAGCCAAACCCAGGGGGCAATCGTTCAAAGGGGCTACACCTTC. This sequence encodes CASSQTQGAIVQRGYTF.

This clone came up once. The sample carries other DNA sequences with the same CDR3. The J gene is TRBJ2-7, the V gene TRBV27; D not resolved. The germline gives CDR1 MNHEY, CDR2 SMNVEV (reference sequence). The V end was cut by 3 bases, the J end by 1 base, with 7 bases between. This CDR3 is built from 13 residues. The CDR3 reads CASSFSRSYEQYF. The CDR3 region has the DNA TGTGCCAGCAGTTTTAGTCGTTCCTACGAGCAGTACTTC.

The chain uses TRBV6-4 and TRBJ2-2; tentative D call: TRBD1 (6 bases). The CDR3 is 13 residues long. CDR1 and CDR2 (germline): MRHNA, SNTAGT. The V and J ends lost 3 bases and 5 bases respectively, with 7 bases between them. CDR3 DNA: TGTGCCAGCAGTGAACAGGGTACCGGGGAGCTGTTTTTT. Protein: CASSEQGTGELFF.

This chain uses TRBV4-1 with TRBJ2-5, with TRBD2 matching over 7 bases. The J call could be wrong; TRBJ2-7 is a better fit for the DNA end. Per germline, CDR1 MGHRA and CDR2 YSYEKL. The CDR3 sequence is 15 residues long. The DNA of the CDR3 is TGCGCCAGCAGCCAAGATCCGCTAGCGGACTACGAGCAGTACTTC. It yields the protein CASSQDPLADYEQYF.

The gene calls are TRBV27 and TRBJ1-5; possible D gene TRBD1, 5 bases. V dropped 4 bases and J dropped 0 bases, with 22 bases sitting between them. This CDR3 comprises 19 residues. CDR1 MNHEY and CDR2 SMNVEV come from the germline V gene (reference sequence). CDR3 sequence: CASSSQHTDRLNSNQPQHF. The CDR3 nucleotides read TGTGCCAGCAGTTCCCAACATACAGACAGATTGAATAGCAATCAGCCCCAGCATTTT.

This clone was picked up one time. This chain joins TRBV6-5 and TRBJ1-1, with 10 bases matching TRBD1. Trimming cost V 6 bases and J 1 base; bases outside gene matches: 2. Germline V CDR1 and CDR2: MNHEY, SVGAGI. The CDR3 has 14 amino acids. The CDR3 DNA follows: TGTGCCAGCAGCCGACAGGGGGCGAACACTGAAGCTTTCTTT. It translates to CASSRQGANTEAFF.

This CDR3 reads CASSQTSNYEQYF. CDR3 in DNA: TGCGCCAGCAGCCAAACTAGCAACTACGAGCAGTACTTC. The chain combines TRBV4-1 with TRBJ2-7, with a tentative D call TRBD2 (6 bases). V was pared by 2 bases and J by 3 bases, with 8 bases between. Germline V lookup: CDR1 MGHRA, CDR2 YSYEKL. CDR3 size: 13 residues.

This clone occurred once. The chain carries TRBV11-3 and TRBJ2-2; 9 nucleotides agree with TRBD1. The CDR3 is made up of 15 amino acids. V lost 5 bases and J lost 5; bases outside the gene matches: 6. Germline V gene sequence: CDR1 SGHNT, CDR2 YENEEA. The CDR3 coding sequence is TGTGCCAGCAGCCCATGGACAGGGGAAACCGGGGAGCTGTTTTTT. Residues: CASSPWTGETGELFF.

This clone is deemed large (0.1 to 1%). The chain couples TRBV6-4 to TRBJ2-3, with 12 positions matching TRBD2. This CDR3 is built from 15 residues. Germline-derived CDR1 and CDR2 are MRHNA and SNTAGT. With 5 bases clipped from V and 1 base from J, the junction kept 1 base outside the gene matches. CDR3 amino acids: CASSRLAGGTDTQYF. The CDR3 DNA reads TGTGCCAGCAGTCGACTAGCGGGGGGCACAGATACGCAGTATTTT.

This clone was counted a few times. The chain uses TRBV7-9 and TRBJ1-1, with D unresolved. Trimming pared 5 bases from V and 7 bases from J, leaving 11 bases between. Germline lookup yields CDR1 SEHNR and CDR2 FQNEAQ (reference sequence). This CDR3 comprises 12 residues. The DNA of the CDR3 is TGTGCCAGCAGCGCCAGATGGGGTGAAGCTTTCTTT. This sequence encodes CASSARWGEAFF.

The chain couples TRBV27 to TRBJ2-1; 9 bases match TRBD2. Trimming removed 6 bases from V and 7 bases from J; junction bases left unmatched: 10. CDR1 is MNHEY and CDR2 is SMNVEV in the germline V gene (reference sequence). There are 15 residues in the CDR3. CDR3 residues: CASSWAGLAGNEQFF. For the CDR3, the DNA is TGTGCCAGCAGCTGGGCGGGACTAGCTGGAAATGAGCAGTTCTTC.

The chain combines TRBV6-8 with TRBJ2-7; D is undetermined. The CDR3 has 12 residues. In germline, CDR1 is MNHGY, CDR2 SAAAGT. V was shortened by 2 bases and J by 10 bases, with 12 bases between the two germline ends. CDR3 in amino acids: CASSYHPGAQYF. CDR3 DNA sequence: TGTGCCAGCAGTTACCATCCGGGCGCTCAGTACTTC.

V and J are TRBV4-1 and TRBJ2-3; 9 nucleotides align to TRBD1. The junction had 6 bases not matched to a gene; V was cut back by 3 bases and J by 2 bases. Germline CDR1 reads MGHRA; CDR2 reads YSYEKL. The CDR3 covers 16 residues. CDR3 loop: CASSHEQGAYTDTQYF. The DNA of the CDR3 is TGCGCCAGCAGCCATGAACAGGGGGCTTACACAGATACGCAGTATTTT.

V usage is TRBV7-2 and J usage is TRBJ2-7, with D unresolved. The CDR3 consists of 14 residues. The germline V and J ends were trimmed by 1 base and 0 bases, with 7 bases remaining between them. The germline V gene has CDR1 SGHTA and CDR2 FQGNSA. The CDR3 reads CASSLEHTSYEQYF. The CDR3 DNA sequence: TGTGCCAGCAGCTTAGAGCATACCTCCTACGAGCAGTACTTC.

This chain joins TRBV5-5 and TRBJ2-7; TRBD2 aligns across 7 bases. V was clipped by 3 bases and J by 4 bases; unmatched bases: 10. Looked up from germline, CDR1 is SGHKS and CDR2 is YYEKEE (reference sequence). The CDR3 consists of 15 residues. The CDR3 nucleotides read TGTGCCAGCAGCTCAGCGGCGGGGGAGGGGTACGAGCAGTACTTC. Translating gives CASSSAAGEGYEQYF.

The CDR3 here is CASSLDVILIGGTYNEQFF. The CDR3 region has the DNA TGTGCCAGCAGCTTAGACGTTATACTGATCGGGGGGACCTACAATGAGCAGTTCTTC. V gene TRBV11-2 combines with J gene TRBJ2-1, with TRBD2 matching over 7 bases. This CDR3 comprises 19 residues. Trimming at V came to 0 bases and at J to 2 bases, leaving 13 bases not matched to a gene. Germline V gives CDR1 SGHAT, CDR2 FQNNGV.

The chain links TRBV4-1 to TRBJ1-4; D might be TRBD1 (5 bases). The germline V and J ends were trimmed by 5 bases and 8 bases, with 15 bases remaining between them. CDR1 MGHRA and CDR2 YSYEKL come from the germline V gene. The CDR3 is 14 amino acids. This CDR3 reads CASSSPGGEEKLFF. The CDR3 nucleotides read TGCGCCAGCAGCTCCCCGGGAGGGGAGGAAAAACTGTTTTTT.

The chain is built from TRBV7-9 and TRBJ2-7; a possible D gene is TRBD1 (5 bases). V was cut by 1 base and J by 6 bases, with 7 bases left in between. Per germline, CDR1 SEHNR and CDR2 FQNEAQ (reference sequence). The CDR3 is made up of 12 amino acids. CDR3 sequence reads: CASSLEGREQYF. The CDR3 DNA reads as TGTGCCAGCAGCTTAGAGGGGCGCGAGCAGTACTTC.